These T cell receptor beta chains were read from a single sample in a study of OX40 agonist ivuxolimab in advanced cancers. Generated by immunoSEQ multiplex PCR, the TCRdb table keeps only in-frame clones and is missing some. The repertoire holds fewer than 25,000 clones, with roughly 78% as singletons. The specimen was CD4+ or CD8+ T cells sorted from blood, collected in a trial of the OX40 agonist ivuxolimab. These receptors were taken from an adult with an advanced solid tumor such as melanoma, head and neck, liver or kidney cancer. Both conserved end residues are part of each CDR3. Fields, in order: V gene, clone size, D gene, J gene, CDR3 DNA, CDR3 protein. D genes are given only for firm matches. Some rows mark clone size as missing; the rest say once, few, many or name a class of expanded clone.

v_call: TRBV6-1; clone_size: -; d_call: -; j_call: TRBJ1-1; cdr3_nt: TGTGCCAGCAGTGCCAGTCGTGAAGCTTTCTTT; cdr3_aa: CASSASREAFF
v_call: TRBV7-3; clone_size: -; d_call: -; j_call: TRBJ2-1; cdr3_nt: TGTGCCAGCAGTCCCCCAGGGAGCTCCTACAATGAGCAGTTCTTC; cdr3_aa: CASSPPGSSYNEQFF
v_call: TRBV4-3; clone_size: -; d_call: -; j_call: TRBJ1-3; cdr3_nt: TGCGCCAGCAGCCAGGGTCGGGCGGCTGGAAACACCATATATTTT; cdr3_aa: CASSQGRAAGNTIYF
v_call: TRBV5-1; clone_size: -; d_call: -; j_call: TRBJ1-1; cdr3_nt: TGCGCCAGCAGCTTGGACAGTTTGAACACTGAAGCTTTCTTT; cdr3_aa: CASSLDSLNTEAFF
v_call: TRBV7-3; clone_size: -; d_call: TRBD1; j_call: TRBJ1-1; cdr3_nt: TGTGCCAGCAGCTTAATCGCGACAGGGGGCGAAGTTAACACTGAAGCTTTCTTT; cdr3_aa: CASSLIATGGEVNTEAFF
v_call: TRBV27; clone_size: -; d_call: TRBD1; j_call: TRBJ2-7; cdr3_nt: TGTGCCAGCAGTCGGGGCCCGGACAGGGGCTGGTACGAGCAGTACTTC; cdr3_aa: CASSRGPDRGWYEQYF
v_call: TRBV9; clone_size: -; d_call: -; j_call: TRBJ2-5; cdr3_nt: TGTGCCAGTAAAAGGGGGGAACAAGAGACCCAGTACTTC; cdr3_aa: CASKRGEQETQYF
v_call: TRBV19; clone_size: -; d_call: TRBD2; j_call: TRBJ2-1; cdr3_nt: TGTGCCAGTAGTATAGTGGGACTAGGGGGTGAGCAGTTCTTC; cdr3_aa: CASSIVGLGGEQFF
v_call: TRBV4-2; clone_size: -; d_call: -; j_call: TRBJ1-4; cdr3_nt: TGTGCCAGCAGCCATGGGGCGTTAGCAGGGTTAAAACTGTTTTTT; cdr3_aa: CASSHGALAGLKLFF
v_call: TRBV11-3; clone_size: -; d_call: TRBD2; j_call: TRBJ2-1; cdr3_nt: TGTGCCAGCAGCTCCCCCGGGGCTAGCGGGAGCTATGAGCAGTTCTTC; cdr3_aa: CASSSPGASGSYEQFF
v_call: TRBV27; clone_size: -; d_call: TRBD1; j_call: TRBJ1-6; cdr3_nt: TGTGCCAGCAGTTCGGACAGGAATTCACCCCTCCACTTT; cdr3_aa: CASSSDRNSPLHF
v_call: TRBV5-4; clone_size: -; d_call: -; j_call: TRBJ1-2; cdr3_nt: TGTGCCACACATTCGGGGCCGATGGGCTACACCTTC; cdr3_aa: CATHSGPMGYTF
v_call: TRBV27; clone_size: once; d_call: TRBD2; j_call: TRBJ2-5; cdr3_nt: TGTGCCAGCAGGACTAGCGGCCAAGAGACCCAGTACTTC; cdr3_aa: CASRTSGQETQYF
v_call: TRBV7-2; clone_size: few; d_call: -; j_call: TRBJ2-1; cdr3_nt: TGTGCCAGCAGCTTAGGGGGTTATGAGCAGTTCTTC; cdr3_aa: CASSLGGYEQFF
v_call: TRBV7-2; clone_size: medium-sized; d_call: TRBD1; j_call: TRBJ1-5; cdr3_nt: TGTGCCAGCAGCTGGGGACAGGTGGAGCCCCAGCATTTT; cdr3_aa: CASSWGQVEPQHF
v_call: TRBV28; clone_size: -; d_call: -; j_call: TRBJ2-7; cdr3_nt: TGTGCCAGCAGTTCCCCCGGACAGAGAGCTGGGGAATACTACGAGCAGTACTTC; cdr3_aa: CASSSPGQRAGEYYEQYF
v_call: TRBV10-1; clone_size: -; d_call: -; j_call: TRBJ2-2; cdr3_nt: TGCGCCAGCAGCAGGAAGGACACCGGGGAGCTGTTTTTT; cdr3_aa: CASSRKDTGELFF
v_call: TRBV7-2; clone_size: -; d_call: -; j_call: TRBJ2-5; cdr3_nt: TGTGCCAGCAGCCGTAACCAAGGAGGAAACGGAGAGACCCAGTACTTC; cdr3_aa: CASSRNQGGNGETQYF
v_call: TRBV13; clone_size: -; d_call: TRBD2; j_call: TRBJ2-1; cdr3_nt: TGTGCCAGCAGCTCTAGCGGGGGGGCCAATGAGCAGTTCTTC; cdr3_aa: CASSSSGGANEQFF
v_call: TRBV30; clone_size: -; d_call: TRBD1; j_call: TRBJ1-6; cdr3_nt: TGTGCCTGGATAACAGGGGGCCACGCCTATAATTCACCCCTCCACTTT; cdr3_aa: CAWITGGHAYNSPLHF
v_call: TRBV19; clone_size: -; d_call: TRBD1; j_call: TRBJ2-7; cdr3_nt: TGTGCCAGTGCGATGTTGCCGGGACAGGGCTACGAGCAGTACTTC; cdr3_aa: CASAMLPGQGYEQYF
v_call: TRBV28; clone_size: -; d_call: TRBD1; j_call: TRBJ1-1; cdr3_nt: TGTGCCAGCAGTTTCAGGGGGCGGGGTCGGACGAACACTGAAGCTTTCTTT; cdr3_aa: CASSFRGRGRTNTEAFF
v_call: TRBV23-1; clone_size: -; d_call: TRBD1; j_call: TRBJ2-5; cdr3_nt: TGCGCCAGCAGTCAATCAAGGGGGCGGGAGACCCAGTACTTC; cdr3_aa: CASSQSRGRETQYF
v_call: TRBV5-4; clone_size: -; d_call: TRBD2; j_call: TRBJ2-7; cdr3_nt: TGTGCCAGCAGCTTGTTGGCTAGCGGGAGCTACGAGCAGTACTTC; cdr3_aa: CASSLLASGSYEQYF
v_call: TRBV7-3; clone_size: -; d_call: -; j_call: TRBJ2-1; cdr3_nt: TGTGCCAGCAGTTTTAGGGGACCCTCCAGCTCCTACAATGAGCAGTTCTTC; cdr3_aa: CASSFRGPSSSYNEQFF
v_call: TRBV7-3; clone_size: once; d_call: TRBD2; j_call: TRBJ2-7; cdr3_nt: TGTGCCAGCAGCTCGACTAGCGGGGGGAGGAGCTCCTACGAGCAGTACTTC; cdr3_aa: CASSSTSGGRSSYEQYF
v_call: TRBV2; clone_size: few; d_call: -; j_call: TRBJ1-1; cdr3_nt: TGTGCCGGCAGAAAGGGGAGTACTGAAGCTTTCTTT; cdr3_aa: CAGRKGSTEAFF
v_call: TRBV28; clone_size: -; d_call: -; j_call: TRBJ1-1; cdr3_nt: TGTGCCAGCATGGCGGAATCCGCTGAAGCTTTCTTT; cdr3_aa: CASMAESAEAFF
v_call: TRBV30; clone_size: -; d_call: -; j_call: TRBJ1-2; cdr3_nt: TGTGCCTGGAGGCGAATCCCATCGGATGGCTACACCTTC; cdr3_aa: CAWRRIPSDGYTF
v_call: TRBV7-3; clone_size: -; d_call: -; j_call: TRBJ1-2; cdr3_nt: TGTGCCAGCAGCCCCGCGCGGGGGGCAGACTATGGCTACACCTTC; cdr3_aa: CASSPARGADYGYTF
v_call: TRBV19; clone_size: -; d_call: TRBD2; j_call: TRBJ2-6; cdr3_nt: TGTGCCAGTAGTCCGTCGGGACTAGCGGTATCTGGGGCCAACGTCCTGACTTTC; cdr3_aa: CASSPSGLAVSGANVLTF
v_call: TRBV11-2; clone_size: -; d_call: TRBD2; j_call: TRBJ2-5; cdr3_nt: TGTGCCAGCAGCCCTAGCGGGAGAATCCAAGAGACCCAGTACTTC; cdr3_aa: CASSPSGRIQETQYF
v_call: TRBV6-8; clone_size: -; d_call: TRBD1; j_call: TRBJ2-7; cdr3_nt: TGTGCCAGCACCAACACCGGGACAGGGTACGAGCAGTACTTC; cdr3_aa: CASTNTGTGYEQYF
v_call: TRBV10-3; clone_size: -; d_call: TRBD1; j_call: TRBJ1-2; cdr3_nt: TGTGCCATCAGTGAGTCGGGACAGGGGGTTAGTGGCTACACCTTC; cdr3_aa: CAISESGQGVSGYTF
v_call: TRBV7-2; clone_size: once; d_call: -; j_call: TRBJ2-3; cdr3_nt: TGTGCCAGCAGCTTAGGTTTGGGGTTCACAGATACGCAGTATTTT; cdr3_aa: CASSLGLGFTDTQYF
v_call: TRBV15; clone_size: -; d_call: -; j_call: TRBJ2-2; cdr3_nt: TGTGCCACCAGCAGAGTGGGCGTCGGCTTGAACACCGGGGAGCTGTTTTTT; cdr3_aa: CATSRVGVGLNTGELFF